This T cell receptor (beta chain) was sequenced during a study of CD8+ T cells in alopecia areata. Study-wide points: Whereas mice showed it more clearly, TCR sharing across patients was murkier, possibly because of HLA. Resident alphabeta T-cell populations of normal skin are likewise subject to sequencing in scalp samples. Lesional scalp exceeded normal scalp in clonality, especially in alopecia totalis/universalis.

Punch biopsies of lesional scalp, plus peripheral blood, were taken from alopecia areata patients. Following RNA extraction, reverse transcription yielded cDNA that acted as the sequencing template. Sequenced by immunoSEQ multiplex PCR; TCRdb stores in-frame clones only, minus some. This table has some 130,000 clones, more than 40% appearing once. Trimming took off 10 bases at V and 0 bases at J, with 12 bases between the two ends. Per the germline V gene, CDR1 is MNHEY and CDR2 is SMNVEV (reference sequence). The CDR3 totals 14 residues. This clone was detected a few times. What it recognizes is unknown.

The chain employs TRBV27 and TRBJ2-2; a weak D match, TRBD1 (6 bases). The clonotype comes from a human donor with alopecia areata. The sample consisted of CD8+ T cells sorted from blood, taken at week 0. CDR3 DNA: TGTGCCACGAAAGGGACAACGAACACCGGGGAGCTGTTTTTT. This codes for CATKGTTNTGELFF.